Sequencing of this TCR beta chain was carried out in a study of CD8 T cells in Susac syndrome. Random hexamers were used to reverse transcribe an amount of roughly 0.45 to 1 ug RNA. Multiplex PCR with immunoSEQ amplified the TCR beta CDR3 across 54 Vbeta and 13 Jbeta. TCRdb re-called the immunoSEQ multiplex PCR reads through MiXCR, storing one row per CDR3 protein. The data contain tens of thousands of distinct CDR3 sequences, over 85% of them singletons. This CDR3 is 14 amino acids long. V lost 0 bases to trimming and J lost 2 bases; unmatched junction nucleotides: 2. Germline values: CDR1 SGHRS, CDR2 YFSETQ. TCR beta sequencing was performed on blood CD8+ and CD4+ T cells.

Sequencing was carried out using CD8+ T cells from PBMCs. The V and J genes are TRBV5-1 and TRBJ2-7, with 7 bases lining up with TRBD2. This clonotype originated in a human donor with multiple sclerosis. DNA for the CDR3: TGCGCCAGCAGCTTGGGGGCGGGGGCCTACGAGCAGTACTTC. Amino acids: CASSLGAGAYEQYF.